This T cell receptor (beta chain) emerged from a study of blood T cell repertoires in COVID-19. The overall study: T cells, B-cell-depleted T cells, or PBMCs supplied cDNA or gDNA.

The CDR3 is 17 amino acids. With V trimmed by 5 bases and J by 2 bases, 10 bases remained unmatched. The germline CDR1 and CDR2 sequences are MDHEN and SYDVKM. The repertoire was sequenced with immunoSEQ multiplex PCR; TCRdb's copy has only in-frame clones and lacks some. This sample has 95,000 to 100,000 clones, with around 85% found just once. The chain couples TRBV28 to TRBJ2-2; 8 nucleotides line up with TRBD1. The material sequenced was peripheral blood. This TCR was recovered from a woman between 65 and 79 years old with active or convalescent COVID-19. In nucleotides, the CDR3 is TGTGCCAGCAGTCCCCCTCTCGGACAGGGTAACACCGGGGAGCTGTTTTTT. Residues: CASSPPLGQGNTGELFF.